One sample yielded the 12 T cell receptor beta chains listed below, sequenced in a study of blood T cell repertoires in COVID-19. Libraries were prepared by immunoSEQ multiplex PCR; TCRdb keeps only in-frame clonotypes and omits some of them. The sample consists of around 21,000 clones, approximately 90% of them appearing once. The sample comprised peripheral blood. Receptors were obtained from a woman older than 75 with active COVID-19.

This chain uses TRBV6-6 with TRBJ2-1; 10 nucleotides line up with TRBD1. J was trimmed by 5 bases and V by 7 bases; bases with no gene match: 5. CDR3 length equals 14 residues. Germline V CDR1 and CDR2: MNHNY, SVGAGI (reference sequence). The CDR3 DNA sequence: TGTGCCAGCAAGCGGGGGACAGGGGACAATGAGCAGTTCTTC. Protein sequence: CASKRGTGDNEQFF.

This chain connects TRBV5-4 to TRBJ2-7; 8 bases align to TRBD1. CDR3 size: 15 residues. V lost 4 bases and J lost 6; bases outside the gene matches: 12. Germline CDR1 and CDR2: SGHNT and YYREEE (reference sequence). The CDR3 region has the DNA TGTGCCAGCAGCGCGGATGGACAGGGTGTAGGCGAGCAGTACTTC. Its protein product is CASSADGQGVGEQYF.

The CDR3 region is CASSSPRDRQETQYF. CDR3 DNA sequence: TGTGCCAGCAGTTCCCCCCGGGACAGACAAGAGACCCAGTACTTC. V and J are TRBV6-5 and TRBJ2-5; 7 positions agree with TRBD1. The germline CDR1 and CDR2 sequences are MNHEY and SVGAGI. The V gene end was trimmed by 4 bases and the J gene end by 2 bases; junction bases not matched to a gene: 7. This CDR3 spans 15 amino acids.

The chain carries TRBV2 and TRBJ2-1; D ambiguous. The germline V and J ends were trimmed by 6 bases and 10 bases, with 10 bases remaining between them. This CDR3 has 11 residues. The germline V gene has CDR1 SNHLY and CDR2 FYNNEI. In DNA form, the CDR3 reads TGTGCCAGCAGCGACCGCAGGGAGCAGTTCTTC. Protein sequence: CASSDRREQFF.

The chain links TRBV6-5 to TRBJ2-1, with 11 bases aligning to TRBD2. Germline loops: CDR1 MNHEY, CDR2 SVGAGI. This CDR3 is 16 amino acids long. The V and J ends lost 0 bases and 4 bases, in that order; junction bases with no gene match: 2. Here the CDR3 reads CASSYSGTSGYNEQFF. The DNA of the CDR3 is TGTGCCAGCAGTTACTCGGGGACTAGCGGTTACAATGAGCAGTTCTTC.

A single count supports this clone. The chain carries TRBV19 and TRBJ2-2, with a possible D match to TRBD1 (5 bases). Germline CDR1 reads LNHDA; CDR2 reads SQIVND (reference sequence). CDR3 length: 14 residues. V was cut by 6 bases and J by 6 bases, with 14 bases left in between. Here the CDR3 reads CASRFARGAGELFF. DNA of the CDR3: TGTGCCAGTAGGTTCGCTAGGGGCGCCGGGGAGCTGTTTTTT.

This chain uses TRBV5-1 with TRBJ2-5; TRBD2 matches at 7 bases. In germline, CDR1 is SGHRS, CDR2 YFSETQ. The CDR3 length is 14 residues. V gave up 1 base and J gave up 1 base; unmatched junction bases: 1. CDR3 protein: CASSLSGVQETQYF. CDR3 nucleotides: TGCGCCAGCAGCTTGAGCGGGGTCCAAGAGACCCAGTACTTC.

The rearrangement joins TRBV9 to TRBJ2-3, with 9 nucleotides matching TRBD1. V lost 7 bases, J lost 2 bases, and 8 bases stayed unmatched. The CDR3 sequence is 15 residues long. Germline CDR1 reads SGDLS; CDR2 reads YYNGEE. The CDR3 sequence is CASSNGQGYTDTQYF. CDR3 sequence (DNA): TGTGCCAGCTCAAATGGACAGGGGTACACAGATACGCAGTATTTT. The complete variable domain, with remaining parts taken from reference TRBV9 and TRBJ2-3, reads DSGVTQTPKHLITATGQRVTLRCSPRSGDLSVYWYQQSLDQGLQFLIQYYNGEERAKGNILERFSAQQFPDLHSELNLSSLELGDSALYFCASSNGQGYTDTQYFGPGTRLTVL.

The rearrangement links TRBV18 to TRBJ2-6; 8 bases are a match to TRBD1. Germline CDR1 is KGHSH and CDR2 is LQKENI. Trimming cost V 3 bases and J 0 bases; bases outside gene matches: 1. The CDR3 has 16 amino acids. The chain's CDR3 is CASSPTGVSGANVLTF. In DNA, the CDR3 is TGTGCCAGCTCACCGACAGGGGTCTCTGGGGCCAACGTCCTGACTTTC.

The chain recombines TRBV10-3 with TRBJ2-1; TRBD2 aligns across 10 bases. V gave up 4 bases and J gave up 8 bases; unmatched junction bases: 8. From germline, CDR1 is ENHRY and CDR2 SYGVKD. The CDR3 runs to 15 residues. CDR3 protein: CAISASSGGADEQFF. In DNA, the CDR3 is TGTGCCATCAGTGCCTCCAGCGGGGGGGCCGATGAGCAGTTCTTC.

The chain is built from TRBV11-2 and TRBJ2-7; a weak D match, TRBD1 (5 bases). Trimming pared 0 bases from V and 6 bases from J, leaving 12 bases between. CDR1 SGHAT and CDR2 FQNNGV come from the germline V gene. The CDR3 is made up of 14 amino acids. The CDR3: CASSLDPGLGEQYF. CDR3 bases: TGTGCCAGCAGCTTAGATCCAGGGTTGGGCGAGCAGTACTTC. Based on the CDR3 plus reference TRBV11-2 and TRBJ2-7, the full variable domain is EAGVAQSPRYKIIEKRQSVAFWCNPISGHATLYWYQQILGQGPKLLIQFQNNGVVDDSQLPKDRFSAERLKGVDSTLKIQPAKLEDSAVYLCASSLDPGLGEQYFGPGTRLTVT.

The chain joins TRBV7-8 to TRBJ1-6, with 10 bases lining up with TRBD1. Germline V gene lookup returns CDR1 SGHVS and CDR2 FQNEAQ. This CDR3 is 15 amino acids long. The trim removed 1 base at V and 7 bases at J, leaving 1 base unmatched. CDR3 amino acids: CASSLGQGANSPLHF. In DNA, the CDR3 is TGTGCCAGCAGCTTAGGACAGGGGGCAAATTCACCCCTCCACTTT.